These 26 T cell receptor beta chains were all obtained from the same sample, sequenced in a study of response to subunit inactivated influenza vaccine. MiXCR, applied by TCRdb to the RT-PCR reads, yields one record per CDR3 protein. The sample lists 550,000 to 650,000 distinct CDR3 sequences, roughly 10% occurring once. The sequenced sample was PBMCs from blood, obtained on the day of vaccination. The receptor source for this set is a man between 45 and 60 years old who received an inactivated influenza vaccine.

The sample holds many counts of this clonotype. This chain links TRBV12-3 or TRBV12-4 with TRBJ2-2; D gene ambiguous. Trimming removed 6 bases at V and 10 bases at J, with 15 bases between. This CDR3 comprises 13 residues. The CDR3 loop reads CASRQVPTQELFF. The CDR3, as DNA: TGTGCCAGCAGGCAGGTCCCAACGCAGGAGCTGTTTTTT.

This clonotype was counted many times. The chain employs TRBV7-2 and TRBJ1-5; 8 bases map to TRBD1. Germline V CDR1 and CDR2: SGHTA, FQGNSA. The CDR3 runs 15 residues. J lost 10 bases, V lost 3 bases, and 11 bases had no gene match. The CDR3 DNA sequence: TGTGCCAGCAGCTTCACGGGACAGGCCTTAAGTCCCCAGCATTTT. Translation gives CASSFTGQALSPQHF.

The chain combines TRBV7-9 with TRBJ1-1; 7 bases fit TRBD1. The CDR3 spans 13 residues. The trim removed 2 bases at V and 8 bases at J, leaving 5 bases unmatched. The germline V gene encodes CDR1 SEHNR and CDR2 FQNEAQ (reference sequence). CDR3 DNA: TGTGCCAGCAGCTTAACCCCAGGGGGAGAAGCTTTCTTT. Translated: CASSLTPGGEAFF.

This clonotype was counted a few times. The gene calls are TRBV6-5 and TRBJ1-2; 7 bases match TRBD1. The germline gives CDR1 MNHEY, CDR2 SVGAGI. The V segment lost 3 bases and the J segment 4 bases; nucleotides outside the gene matches: 5. This CDR3 is 14 amino acids long. The CDR3 DNA is TGTGCCAGCAGTTATCGGACAGGCAGCTATGGCTACACCTTC. Its protein is CASSYRTGSYGYTF.

Notes on this clonotype: Possible read error: a much larger clone is one base away. Because it lacks the conserved phenylalanine or tryptophan at the end, this CDR3 is likely a read error. CDR3 region: CAMTGTSGRNTGELFY. CDR3 in DNA: TGTGCCATGACTGGGACTAGCGGCCGAAACACCGGGGAGCTGTTTTAT. The chain has TRBV10-3 and TRBJ2-2, with 11 positions matching TRBD2. Germline values: CDR1 ENHRY, CDR2 SYGVKD. V lost 9 bases to trimming and J lost 2 bases; unmatched junction nucleotides: 8. This CDR3 has 16 residues.

This clonotype was recorded at least ten times. This rearrangement joins TRBV28 to TRBJ2-3, with 7 bases identical to TRBD1. Germline values: CDR1 MDHEN, CDR2 SYDVKM. The J segment lost 2 bases and the V segment lost 6 bases, leaving 5 bases of the junction unmatched. This CDR3 contains 14 residues. The CDR3: CASSQGTDTDTQYF. CDR3 nucleotides: TGTGCCAGCAGCCAAGGGACAGACACAGATACGCAGTATTTT.

This clonotype has ten or more counts. CDR3 coding DNA: TGTGCCAGCAGTTTATTGATAGCGGGAGGGGTTAGCTCCTACGAGCAGTACTTC. The encoded protein is CASSLLIAGGVSSYEQYF. The chain carries TRBV28 and TRBJ2-7; 11 bases line up with TRBD2. Germline CDR1 MDHEN, CDR2 SYDVKM. V shed 1 base, J shed 0 bases, and the junction held 8 bases outside the gene matches. CDR3 length: 18 amino acids.

This clonotype was observed a handful of times. This chain uses TRBV20-1 with TRBJ2-1; the D gene is possibly TRBD2 (5 bases). This CDR3 region has 17 residues. The germline gives CDR1 DFQATT, CDR2 SNEGSKA (reference sequence). The ends were cut back, 1 base at V and 2 bases at J, with 18 bases in the middle. The CDR3 loop is CSARASGLRQTYNEQFF. The CDR3 DNA reads TGCAGTGCTAGAGCCTCAGGACTGCGGCAAACCTACAATGAGCAGTTCTTC.

The chain uses TRBV5-1 and TRBJ1-6; D remains ambiguous. V lost 0 bases and J lost 9, with 13 bases in between. This CDR3 is built from 15 residues. Germline V gene sequence: CDR1 SGHRS, CDR2 YFSETQ. CDR3 bases: TGCGCCAGCAGCTTGGCCGAGGGTGTGGGTTCACCCCTCCACTTT. The encoded protein is CASSLAEGVGSPLHF. Supplemented by reference TRBV5-1 and TRBJ1-6, the full variable domain reads KAGVTQTPRYLIKTRGQQVTLSCSPISGHRSVSWYQQTPGQGLQFLFEYFSETQRNKGNFPGRFSGRQFSNSRSEMNVSTLELGDSALYLCASSLAEGVGSPLHFGNGTRLTVT.

This clonotype was observed a few times. The rearrangement joins TRBV7-2 to TRBJ2-5; D might be TRBD2 (6 bases). Germline V CDR1 and CDR2: SGHTA, FQGNSA. CDR3 length: 15 residues. V was pared by 0 bases and J by 1 base, with 9 bases between. This chain's CDR3 is CASSLALGSQETQYF. The CDR3 DNA sequence: TGTGCCAGCAGCTTAGCGCTCGGGAGCCAAGAGACCCAGTACTTC.

The rearrangement links TRBV6-1 to TRBJ2-4, with 7 nucleotides matching TRBD1. CDR1 and CDR2 (germline): MNHNS, SASEGT. CDR3 length: 15 residues. V shed 8 bases and J 1 base; nucleotides not matched to a gene: 8. The CDR3 protein is CASAQGVGAKNIQYF. CDR3 DNA: TGTGCCAGCGCTCAGGGGGTAGGGGCCAAAAACATTCAGTACTTC.

This clonotype was detected a few times. The CDR3 spells CASSLTTGTSGTGANVLTF. The CDR3 DNA sequence: TGCGCCAGCAGCTTGACAACCGGGACTAGCGGAACTGGGGCCAACGTCCTGACTTTC. The chain combines TRBV5-1 with TRBJ2-6, with TRBD2 matching 11 bases. The V and J ends lost 1 base and 2 bases, in that order; junction bases with no gene match: 8. Germline V gene data show CDR1 as SGHRS and CDR2 as YFSETQ. There are 19 residues in the CDR3.

This clonotype has ten or more counts. The genes are TRBV5-1 and TRBJ2-3; D may be TRBD2 (5 bases). Germline V gives CDR1 SGHRS, CDR2 YFSETQ. Trimming shortened V by 6 bases and J by 0 bases, and 11 bases separated the two germline ends. The CDR3 sequence is 14 residues long. The CDR3 region has the DNA TGCGCCAGCAAGGACTCCACTAGCACAGATACGCAGTATTTT. It is translated as CASKDSTSTDTQYF. Combining the CDR3 with reference TRBV5-1 and TRBJ2-3 gives the whole variable domain KAGVTQTPRYLIKTRGQQVTLSCSPISGHRSVSWYQQTPGQGLQFLFEYFSETQRNKGNFPGRFSGRQFSNSRSEMNVSTLELGDSALYLCASKDSTSTDTQYFGPGTRLTVL.

The CDR3 loop is CSASPSGGYSYNEQFF. DNA for the CDR3: TGCAGTGCTAGCCCTAGCGGGGGGTATTCCTACAATGAGCAGTTCTTC. This chain links TRBV20-1 with TRBJ2-1; 11 bases are a match to TRBD2. Per germline, CDR1 DFQATT and CDR2 SNEGSKA (reference sequence). The V and J ends lost 3 bases and 1 base, in that order; junction bases with no gene match: 5. The length of the CDR3 is 16 residues.

This clonotype was seen a handful of times. This sequence joins TRBV12-3 or TRBV12-4 and TRBJ2-7, with D unresolved. CDR3 length: 12 amino acids. The V end was cut by 7 bases, the J end by 4 bases, with 11 bases between. CDR3 loop: CASTFTEYEQYF. The CDR3 bases are TGTGCCAGCACCTTCACAGAATACGAGCAGTACTTC.

The chain links TRBV25-1 to TRBJ2-5, with 7 bases aligning to TRBD1. This CDR3 is built from 15 residues. Trimming cost V 5 bases and J 3 bases; bases outside gene matches: 9. The germline gives CDR1 MGHDK, CDR2 SYGVNS. CDR3 residues: CASSFNRGGEETQYF. In DNA, the CDR3 is TGTGCCAGCAGTTTCAACAGGGGCGGAGAAGAGACCCAGTACTTC.

This clonotype has only a few counts. This chain uses TRBV19 with TRBJ2-5; 9 nucleotides align to TRBD1. Germline V gene data show CDR1 as LNHDA and CDR2 as SQIVND (reference sequence). With V trimmed by 7 bases and J by 4 bases, 7 bases remained unmatched. CDR3 length: 14 residues. CDR3 sequence (DNA): TGTGCCAGTACCCCGGACAGGGGTCGAGAGACCCAGTACTTC. Residues: CASTPDRGRETQYF.

V and J are TRBV30 and TRBJ2-5, with 8 bases fitting TRBD2. Germline V lookup: CDR1 GTSNPN, CDR2 SVGIG (reference sequence). The CDR3 contains 14 residues. V shed 8 bases and J 1 base; nucleotides not matched to a gene: 9. Here the CDR3 reads CARGGLAAQETQYF. The CDR3 nucleotides read TGTGCCCGGGGGGGTCTAGCGGCCCAAGAGACCCAGTACTTC.

The V call is TRBV20-1, the J call TRBJ2-3; 7 bases map to TRBD2. Germline V gene lookup returns CDR1 DFQATT and CDR2 SNEGSKA (reference sequence). J lost 6 bases, V lost 3 bases, and 12 bases had no gene match. CDR3 size: 15 residues. The CDR3 is CSASRSEGLPDTQYF. The CDR3 nucleotides are TGCAGTGCTAGTAGGAGCGAGGGACTACCGGATACGCAGTATTTT.

Regarding this clonotype: This may come from a read error, since a much larger clone is one base off. J is TRBJ2-3 and V is TRBV7-9; D uncertain. V dropped 5 bases and J dropped 6 bases, with 9 bases sitting between them. Germline loops: CDR1 SEHNR, CDR2 FQNEAQ (reference sequence). This CDR3 is 12 amino acids long. The CDR3 region is CASSHQADTQYF. In DNA, the CDR3 is TGTGCCAGCAGCCATCAAGCGGATACGCAGTATTTT.

The genes are TRBV6-1 and TRBJ2-7, with TRBD2 matching 8 bases. Trimming took 7 bases from V and 6 from J; bases not matched to a gene: 11. Germline CDR1 is MNHNS and CDR2 is SASEGT. The CDR3 is 14 residues long. CDR3 sequence: CASTGGEGVLEQYF. For the CDR3, the DNA is TGTGCCAGCACCGGGGGGGAGGGGGTCCTCGAGCAGTACTTC.

This clonotype came up many times. This chain connects TRBV29-1 to TRBJ2-3, with 8 bases lining up with TRBD2. The CDR3 length is 16 residues. The V gene end was trimmed by 0 bases and the J gene end by 2 bases; junction bases not matched to a gene: 7. The germline gives CDR1 SQVTM, CDR2 ANQGSEA. The CDR3 is CSVEDPERGNTDTQYF. The CDR3 DNA reads TGCAGCGTTGAAGATCCGGAGCGGGGGAACACAGATACGCAGTATTTT.

This clonotype has at least ten counts. J is TRBJ2-5 and V is TRBV20-1; 9 nucleotides line up with TRBD2. The CDR3 length is 15 residues. V was pared by 4 bases and J by 7 bases, with 13 bases of the junction left unmatched. From germline, CDR1 is DFQATT and CDR2 SNEGSKA (reference sequence). The CDR3 is CSATAGGGRKATQYF. The CDR3 nucleotides read TGCAGTGCTACAGCGGGGGGAGGTAGAAAGGCGACCCAGTACTTC.

The V call is TRBV12-3 or TRBV12-4, the J call TRBJ2-4; 12 nucleotides match TRBD2. V lost 5 bases, J lost 4 bases, and 6 bases stayed unmatched. This CDR3 comprises 16 residues. CDR3 in DNA: TGTGCCAGCAGTCCACGACTAGCGGGGGCAAAAAACATTCAGTACTTC. This encodes CASSPRLAGAKNIQYF.

This clonotype was observed at least ten times. The gene calls are TRBV5-6 and TRBJ2-7; D is uncertain. This CDR3 region has 11 residues. Trimming shortened V by 0 bases and J by 5 bases, and 3 bases separated the two germline ends. Germline V gene sequence: CDR1 SGHDT, CDR2 YYEEEE. This CDR3 reads CASSLANEQYF. The DNA of the CDR3 is TGTGCCAGCAGCTTGGCCAACGAGCAGTACTTC.

This clonotype was seen more than once but under ten times. The chain joins TRBV6-1 to TRBJ2-7, with 8 bases fitting TRBD1. CDR3 size: 15 residues. Germline V lookup: CDR1 MNHNS, CDR2 SASEGT. The ends lost 6 bases at V and 3 bases at J; junction bases unmatched: 10. The CDR3 DNA follows: TGTGCCAGCAGCCCATATCCAGGGGGCAGCTACGAGCAGTACTTC. Protein product: CASSPYPGGSYEQYF.